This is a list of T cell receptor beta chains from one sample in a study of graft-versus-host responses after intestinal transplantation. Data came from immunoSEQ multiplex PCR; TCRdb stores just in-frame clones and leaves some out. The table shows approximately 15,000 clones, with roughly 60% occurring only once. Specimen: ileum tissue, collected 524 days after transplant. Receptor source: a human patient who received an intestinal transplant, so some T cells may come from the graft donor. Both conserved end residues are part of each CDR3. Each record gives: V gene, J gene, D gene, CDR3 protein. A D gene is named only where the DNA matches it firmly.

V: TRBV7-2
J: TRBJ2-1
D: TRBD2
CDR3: CASSLVASGGANEQFF

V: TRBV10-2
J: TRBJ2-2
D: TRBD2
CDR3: CASKSGGGVGELFF

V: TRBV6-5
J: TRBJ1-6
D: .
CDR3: CASRTLSSYNSPLHF

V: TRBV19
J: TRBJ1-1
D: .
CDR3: CASSTVTDTEAFF

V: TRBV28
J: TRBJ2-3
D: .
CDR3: CASSSTGLISDTQYF

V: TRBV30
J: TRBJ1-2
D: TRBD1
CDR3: CASQNRGNYGYTF

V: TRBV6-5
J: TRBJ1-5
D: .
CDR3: CASSTSDKYNQPQHF

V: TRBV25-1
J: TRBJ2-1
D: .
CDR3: CASSELRQGSYNEQFF

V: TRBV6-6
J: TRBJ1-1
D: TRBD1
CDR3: CASSYGGQGATEAFF

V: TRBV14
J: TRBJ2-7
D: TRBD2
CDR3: CASSLVAGYEQYF

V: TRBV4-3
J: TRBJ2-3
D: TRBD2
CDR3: CASSQELSGGADTQYF

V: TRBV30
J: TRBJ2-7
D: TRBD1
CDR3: CAWSPPGQSYQQYF

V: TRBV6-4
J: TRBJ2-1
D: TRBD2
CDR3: CASSEGTSGGNEQFF

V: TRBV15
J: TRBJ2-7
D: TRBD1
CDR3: CATSSIRQGAEQYF

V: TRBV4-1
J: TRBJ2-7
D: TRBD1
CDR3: CAGSQNGQVGIYEQYF